Included here is one TCR beta chain sequence, with context. Clones were sequenced by immunoSEQ multiplex PCR, and TCRdb holds only the in-frame ones, with some missing. This sample carries fewer than 250,000 clones, just over 85% of them seen once, and the ten largest clones take 11%. The sample belongs to a study of blood T cell repertoires in COVID-19. Looked up from germline, CDR1 is SGHVS and CDR2 is FNYEAQ. The CDR3 extends over 16 amino acids. V was cut by 1 base and J by 1 base, with 13 bases left in between. The sample was peripheral blood. This chain links TRBV7-6 with TRBJ1-1; no firm D call. The receptor was derived from a man in his fifties with COVID-19, enrolled during active disease. CDR3 residues: CASSLVSWQPNTEAFF. Here the CDR3 DNA reads TGTGCCAGCAGCTTAGTATCTTGGCAACCGAACACTGAAGCTTTCTTT.